This T cell receptor (beta chain) was recovered during a study of T-cell memory formation after mild COVID-19. Germline V gene data show CDR1 as SGHDT and CDR2 as YYEEEE. The CDR3 loop spans 14 amino acids. V shed 1 base and J shed 4 bases, with 11 bases lying between them. This clonotype has a handful of counts. Its antigen remains unidentified. Whole-study results and caveats: CD4/CD8 balance held among clones contracting day 15 to 85, and later expanders leaned CD4+.

Using its own MiXCR run on the 5' RACE reads, TCRdb lists one record per CDR3 protein. The sample comprises about 340,000 distinct CDR3 sequences, over 10% of which are singletons, and about a fifth rests with the top ten. The sequence came from a man between 18 and 35 years old who had mild COVID-19 (a few samples of this study predate the infection). Cell type and time point are not known. The sequencing sample was made of PBMCs or a T cell subset sorted from them (not recorded which). The chain combines TRBV5-6 with TRBJ1-1; no reliable D call. The CDR3 reads CASSLYARTTEAFF. DNA of the CDR3: TGTGCCAGCAGCTTGTACGCCAGGACCACTGAAGCTTTCTTT.